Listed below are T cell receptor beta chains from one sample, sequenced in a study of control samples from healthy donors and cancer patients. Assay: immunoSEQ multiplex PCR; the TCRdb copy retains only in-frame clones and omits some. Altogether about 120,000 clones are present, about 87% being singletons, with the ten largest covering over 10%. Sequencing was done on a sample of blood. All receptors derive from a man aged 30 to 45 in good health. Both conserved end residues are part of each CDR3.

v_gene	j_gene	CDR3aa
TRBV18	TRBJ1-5	CASSEGDSQPQHF
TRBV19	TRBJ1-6	CATRQGNSPLHF
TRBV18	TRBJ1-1	CASSPIKDTEAFF
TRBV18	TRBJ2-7	CASSPRTGGREYEQYF
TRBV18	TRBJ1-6	CASSPGPGRPGGNNSPLHF
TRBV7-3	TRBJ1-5	CASSYNRDRDNQPQHF
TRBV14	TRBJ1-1	CASSQDKPPSAFF
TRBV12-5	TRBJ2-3	CASGSPTSGGQYF
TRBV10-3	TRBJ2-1	CAISEGPGTYNEQFF
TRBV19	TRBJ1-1	CASSLLPGTGFIEAFF
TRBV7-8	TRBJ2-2	CASSSKSWSPGELFF
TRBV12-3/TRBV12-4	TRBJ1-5	CASRRDTSQPQHF
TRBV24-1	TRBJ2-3	CATSVQGGDTQYF